The 18 T cell receptor beta chains in this list originate from one sample, sequenced in a study of Graves' ophthalmopathy and Graves' hyperthyroidism (dated by TCRdb to 2016 to 2018). The data were produced on an Illumina HiSeq 2000. For repertoire sequencing, the TCR beta CDR3 regions were amplified from RNA transcripts. HTBI primers and the Qiagen OneStep RT-PCR kit were used in a first-round RT-PCR, which was followed by a second-round multiplex PCR, size selection and purification. The raw public reads went through TCRdb reprocessing: fastp at Q25, MiXCR clone calling, in-frame beta chains kept. Rows with one shared CDR3 protein collapse into an entry with the most common genes and DNA. For this sample there are around 1.1 million distinct CDR3 sequences; approximately 35% appear just once. Around 10% of the sample is held by the ten biggest clonotypes. Sequenced: peripheral blood or thyroid tissue (not recorded which). These receptors all stem from an adult man with Graves' hyperthyroidism.

This clonotype turned up a few times. The chain combines TRBV11-3 with TRBJ1-2; D uncertain. The CDR3 is 15 residues long. Germline V lookup: CDR1 SGHNT, CDR2 YENEEA. V shed 1 base and J shed 4 bases, with 13 bases lying between them. CDR3 amino acids: CASSLVFCRRYGYTF. CDR3 bases: TGTGCCAGCAGCTTAGTATTCTGCAGGCGCTATGGCTACACCTTC.

The chain is built from TRBV7-2 and TRBJ1-6; 7 bases are shared with TRBD1. The CDR3 length is 16 residues. Germline V gene lookup returns CDR1 SGHTA and CDR2 FQGNSA. The trim removed 1 base at V and 6 bases at J, leaving 6 bases unmatched. The CDR3: CASSLVAGQSNSPLHF. In nucleotides, the CDR3 is TGTGCCAGCAGCTTAGTGGCGGGACAGAGTAATTCACCCCTCCACTTT.

The sample holds a few counts of this clonotype. The V gene is TRBV10-3, the J gene TRBJ2-7, with D uncertain. V lost 10 bases to trimming and J lost 1 base, with 14 bases between them. Germline V gene sequence: CDR1 ENHRY, CDR2 SYGVKD. This CDR3 has 13 amino acids. The CDR3 DNA sequence: TGTGCCAGCATAGGACGGATGTCCTACGAGCAGTACTTC. Translated: CASIGRMSYEQYF.

This clonotype was counted between two and nine times. The chain links TRBV6-6 to TRBJ1-4; a weak D match, TRBD1 (5 bases). Deletions cut 4 bases from V and 3 bases from J, with 12 bases between. Germline lookup yields CDR1 MNHNY and CDR2 SVGAGI (reference sequence). The CDR3 has 15 amino acids. The CDR3 sequence: CASSSKGLSNEKLFF. CDR3 DNA: TGTGCCAGCAGTTCTAAGGGACTGTCTAATGAAAAACTGTTTTTT.

In its sample, this clonotype was seen a few times. The rearrangement uses TRBV10-3 and TRBJ2-7, with 10 bases fitting TRBD2. CDR3 size: 13 residues. CDR1 is ENHRY, CDR2 SYGVKD, per germline. V gave up 8 bases and J gave up 7 bases; unmatched junction bases: 8. The CDR3 is CAIRAGGPFEQYF. The CDR3, as DNA: TGTGCCATCCGAGCGGGAGGGCCATTTGAGCAGTACTTC.

This clonotype was observed a single time. The V gene is TRBV19, the J gene TRBJ1-1; maybe TRBD1 (5 bases). This CDR3 is built from 13 residues. The V gene's germline CDR1 is LNHDA and CDR2 SQIVND (reference sequence). The V end was cut by 7 bases, the J end by 1 base, with 10 bases between. CDR3 nucleotides: TGTGCCAGTAAGGAGGGGCCGAACACTGAAGCTTTCTTT. Its protein product is CASKEGPNTEAFF.

In its sample, this clonotype was seen a few times. The chain recombines TRBV28 with TRBJ1-6, with D unresolved. The CDR3 extends over 14 amino acids. Germline lookup yields CDR1 MDHEN and CDR2 SYDVKM. The V gene lost 6 bases and the J gene lost 7 bases, with 13 bases spanning the gap. The DNA of the CDR3 is TGTGCCAGCAGCCCGTCGGCCTCCAATTCACCCCTCCACTTT. It yields the protein CASSPSASNSPLHF.

This clonotype was observed many times. This rearrangement joins TRBV7-9 to TRBJ1-2, with D unresolved. Germline V gene data show CDR1 as SEHNR and CDR2 as FQNEAQ (reference sequence). This CDR3 has 14 amino acids. Trimming removed 10 bases from V and 1 base from J, with 16 bases in between. The CDR3 is CAIHRLPRNYGYTF. The CDR3 nucleotides read TGTGCCATACACCGACTACCGCGTAACTATGGCTACACCTTC.

The V call is TRBV6-5, the J call TRBJ1-6; weak D call: TRBD1 (5 bases). The CDR3 is 15 amino acids. CDR1 and CDR2 from the germline V gene are MNHEY and SVGAGI. Trimming removed 2 bases at V and 9 bases at J, with 14 bases between. Here the CDR3 DNA reads TGTGCCAGCAGTTACGAAGGACCTGGGGGTTCACCCCTCCACTTT. Amino acid sequence: CASSYEGPGGSPLHF.

This clonotype was observed many times. The gene calls are TRBV7-9 and TRBJ2-5, with a possible D match to TRBD1 (6 bases). Per germline, CDR1 SEHNR and CDR2 FQNEAQ (reference sequence). Trimming left V 5 bases short and J 3 bases short, with 16 bases between. The CDR3 loop spans 15 amino acids. CDR3 sequence: CASSRPTGGKETQYF. Here the CDR3 DNA reads TGTGCCAGCAGCCGGCCGACAGGCGGTAAAGAGACCCAGTACTTC. The full variable domain, rest sourced from reference TRBV7-9 and TRBJ2-5, is DTGVSQNPRHKITKRGQNVTFRCDPISEHNRLYWYRQTLGQGPEFLTYFQNEAQLEKSRLLSDRFSAERPKGSFSTLEIQRTEQGDSAMYLCASSRPTGGKETQYFGPGTRLLVL.

This clonotype was picked up many times. This chain joins TRBV29-1 and TRBJ2-7; 8 bases are a match to TRBD2. The CDR3 loop spans 12 amino acids. Germline V lookup: CDR1 SQVTM, CDR2 ANQGSEA. With 4 bases clipped from V and 6 bases from J, the junction kept 5 bases outside the gene matches. CDR3 DNA: TGCAGCGTTGCTAGCGGGTTTAGCGAGCAGTACTTC. It codes for CSVASGFSEQYF.

In its sample, this clonotype was seen many times. The chain uses TRBV24-1 and TRBJ2-5, with D unresolved. CDR3 length: 15 residues. CDR1 is KGHDR, CDR2 SFDVKD, per germline. With 3 bases removed from V and 5 bases from J, the gap between germline ends came to 15 bases. CDR3 protein: CATSDVRAIVETQYF. In DNA, the CDR3 is TGTGCCACCAGTGATGTAAGGGCCATAGTGGAGACCCAGTACTTC.

This clonotype has ten or more counts. CDR3 nucleotides: TGTGCCAGCAGCTTAGTAAGGCAGGCTAACTCCTATAATTCACCCCTCCACTTT. Protein product: CASSLVRQANSYNSPLHF. V is TRBV7-8 and J is TRBJ1-6; D call uncertain. The V and J ends lost 1 base and 0 bases respectively, with 13 bases between them. The CDR3 is 18 amino acids. Per the germline V gene, CDR1 is SGHVS and CDR2 is FQNEAQ.

The chain joins TRBV29-1 to TRBJ2-7; 13 bases map to TRBD2. The length of the CDR3 is 13 residues. The germline gives CDR1 SQVTM, CDR2 ANQGSEA. Trimming took 6 bases from V and 6 from J; bases not matched to a gene: 5. The CDR3 DNA reads TGCAGCGTCGGACTAGCGGGAGCAGGCGAGCAGTACTTC. Amino acid sequence: CSVGLAGAGEQYF.

This rearrangement joins TRBV15 to TRBJ2-3; the D gene is possibly TRBD2 (6 bases). Looked up from germline, CDR1 is LNHNV and CDR2 is YYDKDF (reference sequence). The CDR3 sequence is 16 residues long. Trimming pared 3 bases from V and 3 bases from J, leaving 16 bases between. The CDR3 sequence: CATSRGVGGRTDTQYF. The CDR3 region has the DNA TGTGCCACCAGCAGGGGCGTGGGGGGAAGAACAGATACGCAGTATTTT.

The V and J genes are TRBV12-3 or TRBV12-4 and TRBJ1-3; D remains unclear. The CDR3 consists of 15 residues. The germline V and J ends were trimmed by 4 bases and 2 bases, with 12 bases remaining between them. This CDR3 is CASSSLRRTGNTIYF. CDR3 coding DNA: TGTGCCAGCAGTTCCCTGAGGCGTACTGGAAACACCATATATTTT.

The rearrangement links TRBV29-1 to TRBJ2-7; no definite D call. Germline CDR1 is SQVTM and CDR2 is ANQGSEA. The germline V and J ends were trimmed by 4 bases and 4 bases, with 14 bases remaining between them. The length of the CDR3 is 13 residues. The CDR3 is CSVVGVPLYEQYF. The CDR3 DNA sequence: TGCAGCGTTGTTGGGGTTCCGTTATACGAGCAGTACTTC.

The chain combines TRBV10-3 with TRBJ1-4; TRBD1 might be the D (6 bases). The CDR3 extends over 12 amino acids. CDR1 ENHRY and CDR2 SYGVKD come from the germline V gene. The V end lost 3 bases, the J end lost 10 bases, and 9 bases lay between the germline ends. CDR3 sequence (DNA): TGTGCCATCAGTGAACAAGGGGGAAAACTGTTTTTT. This sequence encodes CAISEQGGKLFF.